These 26 T cell receptor beta chains came from one sample sequenced in a study of cytomegalovirus exposure and HLA in healthy donors. PCR employed 60 Vbeta and 13 Jbeta primers. Clones were read by immunoSEQ multiplex PCR, and TCRdb kept only the in-frame ones, dropping some. The profile shows about 210,000 clones, 80% to 90% of them singletons. The sequenced sample was PBMCs. The receptor set was obtained from a woman in her twenties or thirties in good health and CMV-seronegative.

The chain has TRBV27 and TRBJ2-7; TRBD1 agrees at 10 bases. The V gene end was trimmed by 5 bases and the J gene end by 4 bases; junction bases not matched to a gene: 5. Germline CDR1 is MNHEY and CDR2 is SMNVEV (reference sequence). The length of the CDR3 is 14 residues. CDR3 DNA sequence: TGTGCCAGCAGTCCGGGACAGGGGATATACGAGCAGTACTTC. Translating it yields CASSPGQGIYEQYF.

This chain connects TRBV29-1 to TRBJ2-7; TRBD1 matches at 8 bases. The germline gives CDR1 SQVTM, CDR2 ANQGSEA. The V gene end was trimmed by 6 bases and the J gene end by 2 bases; junction bases not matched to a gene: 6. The CDR3 has 13 residues. The CDR3 is CSVARDRTYEQYF. DNA of the CDR3: TGCAGCGTAGCCCGGGACAGGACCTACGAGCAGTACTTC.

The CDR3 sequence: CASSPGQAGANVLTF. CDR3 sequence (DNA): TGTGCCAGCAGCCCAGGACAGGCTGGGGCCAACGTCCTGACTTTC. The chain employs TRBV6-5 and TRBJ2-6; 7 bases are shared with TRBD1. Germline assignment: CDR1 MNHEY and CDR2 SVGAGI. The V gene end was trimmed by 6 bases and the J gene end by 2 bases; junction bases not matched to a gene: 4. This CDR3 comprises 15 residues.

The chain joins TRBV14 to TRBJ2-1; weak D call: TRBD2 (5 bases). Trimming pared 4 bases from V and 6 bases from J, leaving 19 bases between. There are 16 residues in the CDR3. CDR1 and CDR2 (germline): SGHDN, FVKESK. Here the CDR3 reads CASSLRGRYGVNEQFF. The CDR3 DNA sequence: TGTGCCAGCAGCCTCCGAGGACGATACGGGGTCAATGAGCAGTTCTTC.

The V and J genes are TRBV9 and TRBJ1-2; no clear D gene. The CDR3 contains 14 residues. V was cut by 0 bases and J by 10 bases, with 16 bases left in between. Germline CDR1 reads SGDLS; CDR2 reads YYNGEE. The CDR3 sequence: CASSVDQTPLDYTF. CDR3 DNA sequence: TGTGCCAGCAGCGTAGACCAAACCCCCTTAGACTACACCTTC. The whole variable domain, remainder taken from reference TRBV9 and TRBJ1-2, is DSGVTQTPKHLITATGQRVTLRCSPRSGDLSVYWYQQSLDQGLQFLIQYYNGEERAKGNILERFSAQQFPDLHSELNLSSLELGDSALYFCASSVDQTPLDYTFGSGTRLTVV.

The rearrangement links TRBV7-9 to TRBJ2-7; 8 bases align to TRBD1. The junction had 9 bases not matched to a gene; V was cut back by 5 bases and J by 3 bases. CDR1 and CDR2 (germline): SEHNR, FQNEAQ (reference sequence). The CDR3 is 15 amino acids. The CDR3 sequence: CASSPGAGGFYEQYF. The CDR3 DNA follows: TGTGCCAGCAGCCCTGGGGCAGGGGGCTTCTACGAGCAGTACTTC.

The V and J genes are TRBV7-6 and TRBJ2-2, with no clear D. The CDR3 extends over 13 amino acids. The V gene lost 5 bases and the J gene lost 0 bases, with 4 bases spanning the gap. Germline V gives CDR1 SGHVS, CDR2 FNYEAQ. CDR3 sequence (DNA): TGTGCCAGCAGCCGTACGAACACCGGGGAGCTGTTTTTT. Translated, it gives CASSRTNTGELFF.

The rearrangement uses TRBV6-1 and TRBJ1-1; D gene uncertain. The CDR3 is 16 residues long. V lost 3 bases and J lost 4, with 18 bases in between. Per germline, CDR1 MNHNS and CDR2 SASEGT. Written as DNA, the CDR3 is TGTGCCAGCAGTGAGGGAGTAGGAGGGCGCGGCACTGAAGCTTTCTTT. It specifies CASSEGVGGRGTEAFF.

This clone showed up just a few times. The rearrangement uses TRBV4-2 and TRBJ2-5; weak D call: TRBD1 (6 bases). Looked up from germline, CDR1 is LGHNA and CDR2 is YNFKEQ. V lost 3 bases, J lost 0 bases, and 11 bases lay in between. This CDR3 contains 15 residues. The CDR3 sequence: CASSHGQTYQETQYF. The CDR3, as DNA: TGTGCCAGCAGCCACGGACAGACGTACCAAGAGACCCAGTACTTC.

The chain has TRBV7-8 and TRBJ2-1, with D tentatively TRBD1 (6 bases). V was shortened by 4 bases and J by 3 bases, with 10 bases between the two germline ends. Germline CDR1 reads SGHVS; CDR2 reads FQNEAQ. There are 14 residues in the CDR3. The CDR3: CASSYRTDYNEQFF. In DNA form, the CDR3 reads TGTGCCAGCAGCTACCGGACAGACTACAATGAGCAGTTCTTC.

The V call is TRBV28, the J call TRBJ1-1, with D hard to call. This CDR3 spans 13 amino acids. Trimming removed 5 bases at V and 5 bases at J, with 12 bases between. Germline V lookup: CDR1 MDHEN, CDR2 SYDVKM. In DNA, the CDR3 is TGTGCCAGCAGTCCCCCGACGAGGACTGAAGCTTTCTTT. It codes for CASSPPTRTEAFF.

The genes are TRBV10-3 and TRBJ2-1; tentatively, D is TRBD1 (7 bases). V gave up 5 bases and J gave up 0 bases, with 11 bases separating them. CDR3 length: 15 amino acids. The V gene's germline CDR1 is ENHRY and CDR2 SYGVKD. This CDR3 is CAISSQGGSYNEQFF. The CDR3 coding sequence is TGTGCCATCAGTTCCCAGGGGGGCTCCTACAATGAGCAGTTCTTC.

This clone was seen once. The chain couples TRBV6-6 to TRBJ1-1, with TRBD1 matching over 10 bases. Germline V gene lookup returns CDR1 MNHNY and CDR2 SVGAGI (reference sequence). Germline trimming cut 2 bases from V and 6 bases from J; bases unmatched to any gene: 0. The CDR3 loop spans 13 amino acids. CDR3 coding DNA: TGTGCCAGCAGTTACGGGACAGGGGCTGAAGCTTTCTTT. As protein: CASSYGTGAEAFF.

This sequence joins TRBV7-2 and TRBJ2-5; TRBD2 aligns across 7 bases. Unmatched junction bases numbered 2, after V lost 1 base and J lost 0 bases. CDR1 and CDR2 (germline): SGHTA, FQGNSA. The CDR3 is 15 amino acids. The CDR3 sequence is CASSLGEGYQETQYF. The CDR3 region has the DNA TGTGCCAGCAGCTTAGGGGAGGGGTACCAAGAGACCCAGTACTTC.

This clone has only one observation. This chain connects TRBV19 to TRBJ2-3; 7 bases line up with TRBD2. From germline, CDR1 is LNHDA and CDR2 SQIVND (reference sequence). J lost 4 bases, V lost 8 bases, and 6 bases had no gene match. This CDR3 comprises 13 residues. CDR3 region: CASAMGGADTQYF. DNA of the CDR3: TGTGCCAGTGCCATGGGGGGGGCAGATACGCAGTATTTT.

This clone was counted between two and nine times. The V call is TRBV6-5, the J call TRBJ2-7; 9 bases fit TRBD2. After removal of 6 bases from V and 2 bases from J, the junction contained 5 bases not matched to a gene. The CDR3 runs 14 residues. Germline CDR1 MNHEY, CDR2 SVGAGI. The CDR3 DNA follows: TGTGCCAGCAGGTCAGCGGGGGGAACCTACGAGCAGTACTTC. This gives the protein CASRSAGGTYEQYF.

V and J are TRBV28 and TRBJ2-7; 7 nucleotides line up with TRBD1. CDR3 length: 14 amino acids. Per the germline V gene, CDR1 is MDHEN and CDR2 is SYDVKM. V was clipped by 5 bases and J by 3 bases; unmatched bases: 7. The CDR3 nucleotides are TGTGCCAGCAGTCCGCCGGGACAGTACTACGAGCAGTACTTC. Protein sequence: CASSPPGQYYEQYF.

Note on this clone: The junction does not match germline at one end; this may be a read error. V and J are TRBV7-7 and TRBJ2-1, with 14 bases lining up with TRBD2. This CDR3 is built from 17 residues. The V gene's germline CDR1 is SSHAT and CDR2 FNYEAQ (reference sequence). The CDR3 sequence: CASSPGPGTSGSNEQFF. The CDR3 DNA sequence: TGTGCTAGCAGCCCCGGACCCGGGACTAGCGGGAGTAATGAGCAGTTCTTC.

The chain employs TRBV9 and TRBJ2-7; TRBD1 is a possible D gene (8 bases). Germline V gene lookup returns CDR1 SGDLS and CDR2 YYNGEE. Deletions cut 3 bases from V and 4 bases from J, with 17 bases between. This CDR3 is built from 15 residues. CDR3 residues: CASSALTGGVYEQYF. DNA of the CDR3: TGTGCCAGCAGCGCCCTTACAGGGGGGGTATACGAGCAGTACTTC.

This chain links TRBV11-1 with TRBJ2-1; 7 bases map to TRBD2. Trimming at V came to 1 base and at J to 3 bases, leaving 3 bases not matched to a gene. Germline V gene data show CDR1 as SGHAT and CDR2 as FQDESV (reference sequence). The CDR3 runs 15 residues. The CDR3 DNA is TGTGCCAGCAGCTTAGGGGCTAGCGGCTACAATGAGCAGTTCTTC. Translation: CASSLGASGYNEQFF.

The CDR3 sequence is CASSLGQGVDTGELFF. DNA of the CDR3: TGTGCCAGCAGCTTGGGTCAGGGGGTCGACACCGGGGAGCTGTTTTTT. This sequence joins TRBV7-3 and TRBJ2-2; TRBD1 agrees at 7 bases. The germline CDR1 and CDR2 sequences are SGHTA and FQGTGA. V shed 3 bases, J shed 3 bases, and the junction held 7 bases outside the gene matches. This CDR3 spans 16 amino acids.

The J gene is TRBJ1-5, the V gene TRBV19; D perhaps matches TRBD1 (5 bases). The germline gives CDR1 LNHDA, CDR2 SQIVND (reference sequence). V lost 2 bases and J 9 bases, leaving 11 bases between the germline ends. The length of the CDR3 is 13 residues. Written as DNA, the CDR3 is TGTGCCAGTAGTATACGCAGGGATGGGCCCCAGCATTTT. Encoded protein: CASSIRRDGPQHF.

J is TRBJ2-3 and V is TRBV9; 10 bases are shared with TRBD2. The CDR3 has 17 residues. The germline V gene has CDR1 SGDLS and CDR2 YYNGEE. Trimming cost V 0 bases and J 5 bases; bases outside gene matches: 9. DNA of the CDR3: TGTGCCAGCAGCGTAGACGGAGCGGGGGGGCCGGTAGATACGCAGTATTTT. Its protein is CASSVDGAGGPVDTQYF. Using reference TRBV9 and TRBJ2-3 for the parts outside the CDR3, the full variable domain is DSGVTQTPKHLITATGQRVTLRCSPRSGDLSVYWYQQSLDQGLQFLIQYYNGEERAKGNILERFSAQQFPDLHSELNLSSLELGDSALYFCASSVDGAGGPVDTQYFGPGTRLTVL.

On this clone: One end of the junction is discordant with germline, which a read error may explain. The J gene is TRBJ2-1, the V gene TRBV5-8; TRBD1 matches 10 bases. The CDR3 runs 12 residues. Looked up from germline, CDR1 is SGHTS and CDR2 is YDEGEE. The CDR3 DNA reads as TGTGCCAGCAGCATAAGACAGGGGGCGCGGCTCTTC. This encodes CASSIRQGARLF.

This clone was counted only a few times. This sequence joins TRBV12-5 and TRBJ2-3, with 14 positions matching TRBD2. Germline values: CDR1 LGHNT, CDR2 FRNRAP. V dropped 1 base and J dropped 1; count of bases not matched to a gene: 7. The CDR3 covers 19 residues. CDR3 DNA sequence: TGTGCTAGTGGTTTGGGCCGACTAGCGGGAGGGCCTGGCACAGATACGCAGTATTTT. It codes for CASGLGRLAGGPGTDTQYF.

There are a few counts of this clone. The chain has TRBV18 and TRBJ2-7, with D possibly TRBD2 on 6 matching bases. This CDR3 is 15 amino acids long. Trimming took 4 bases from V and 2 from J, leaving 15 bases between them. The germline V gene has CDR1 KGHSH and CDR2 LQKENI. For the CDR3, the DNA is TGTGCCAGCTCACACTCCGGGACTGCCACCTACGAGCAGTACTTC. Its translation is CASSHSGTATYEQYF.